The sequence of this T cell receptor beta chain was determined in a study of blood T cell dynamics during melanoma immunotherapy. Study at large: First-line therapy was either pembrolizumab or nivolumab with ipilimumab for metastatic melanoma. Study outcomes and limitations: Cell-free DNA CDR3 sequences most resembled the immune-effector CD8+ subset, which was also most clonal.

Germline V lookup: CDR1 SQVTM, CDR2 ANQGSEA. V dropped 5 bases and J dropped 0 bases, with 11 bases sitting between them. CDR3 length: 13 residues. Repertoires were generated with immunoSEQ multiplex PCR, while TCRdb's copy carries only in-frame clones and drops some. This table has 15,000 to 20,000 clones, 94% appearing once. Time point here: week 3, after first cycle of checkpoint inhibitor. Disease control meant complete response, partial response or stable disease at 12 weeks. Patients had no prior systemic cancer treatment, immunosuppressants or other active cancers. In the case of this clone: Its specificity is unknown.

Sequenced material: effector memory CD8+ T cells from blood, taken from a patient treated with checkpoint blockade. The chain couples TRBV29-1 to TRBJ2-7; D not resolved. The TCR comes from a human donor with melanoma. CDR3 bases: TGCAGCGTTTATACGGGTGACTCCTACGAGCAGTACTTC. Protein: CSVYTGDSYEQYF.